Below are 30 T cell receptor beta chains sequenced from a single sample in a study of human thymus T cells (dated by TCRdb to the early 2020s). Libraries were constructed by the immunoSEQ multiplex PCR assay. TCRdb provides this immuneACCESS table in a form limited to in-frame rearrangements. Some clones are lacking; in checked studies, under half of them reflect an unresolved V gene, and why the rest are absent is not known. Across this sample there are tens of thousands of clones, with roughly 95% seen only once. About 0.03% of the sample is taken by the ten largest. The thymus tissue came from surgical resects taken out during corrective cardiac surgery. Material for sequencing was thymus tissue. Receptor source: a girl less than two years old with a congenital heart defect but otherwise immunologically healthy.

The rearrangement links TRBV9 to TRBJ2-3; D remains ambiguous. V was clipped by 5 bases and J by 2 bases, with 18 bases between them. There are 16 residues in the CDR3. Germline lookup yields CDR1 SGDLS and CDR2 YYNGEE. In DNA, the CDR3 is TGTGCCAGCAGGATATCGACTCCGGATTTCACAGATACGCAGTATTTT. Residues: CASRISTPDFTDTQYF.

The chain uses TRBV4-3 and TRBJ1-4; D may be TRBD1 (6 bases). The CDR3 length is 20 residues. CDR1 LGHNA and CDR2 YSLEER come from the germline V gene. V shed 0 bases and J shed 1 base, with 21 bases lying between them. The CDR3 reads CASSQDRTEEVEGTNEKLFF. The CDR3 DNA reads TGCGCCAGCAGCCAAGATAGGACAGAAGAGGTCGAAGGAACTAATGAAAAACTGTTTTTT.

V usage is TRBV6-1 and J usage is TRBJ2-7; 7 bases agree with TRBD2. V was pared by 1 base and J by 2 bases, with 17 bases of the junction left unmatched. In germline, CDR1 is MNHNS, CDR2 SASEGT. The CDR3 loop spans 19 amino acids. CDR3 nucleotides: TGTGCCAGCAGTGAAGTGGCCAGAAAGGGGCTAGCGGAGACCTACGAGCAGTACTTC. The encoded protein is CASSEVARKGLAETYEQYF.

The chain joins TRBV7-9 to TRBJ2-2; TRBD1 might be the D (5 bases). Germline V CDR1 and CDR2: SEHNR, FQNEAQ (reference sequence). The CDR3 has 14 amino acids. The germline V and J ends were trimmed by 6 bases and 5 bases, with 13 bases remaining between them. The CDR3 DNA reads TGTGCCAGCAGATTGACAGAGAGAACCGGGGAGCTGTTTTTT. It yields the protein CASRLTERTGELFF.

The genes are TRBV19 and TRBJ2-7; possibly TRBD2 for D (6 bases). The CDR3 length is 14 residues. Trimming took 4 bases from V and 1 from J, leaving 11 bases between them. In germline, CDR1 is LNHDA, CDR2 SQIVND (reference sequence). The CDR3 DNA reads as TGTGCCAGTAGTAACAGCGGGCGATCCTACGAGCAGTACTTC. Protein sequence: CASSNSGRSYEQYF.

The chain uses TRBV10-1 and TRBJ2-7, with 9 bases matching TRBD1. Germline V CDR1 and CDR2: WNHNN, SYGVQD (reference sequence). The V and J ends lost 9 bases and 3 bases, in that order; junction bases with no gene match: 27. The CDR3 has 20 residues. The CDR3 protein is CARQDRGEERENSPNYEQYF. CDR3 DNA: TGCGCCAGGCAGGACAGGGGAGAGGAGCGGGAAAACTCGCCTAACTACGAGCAGTACTTC.

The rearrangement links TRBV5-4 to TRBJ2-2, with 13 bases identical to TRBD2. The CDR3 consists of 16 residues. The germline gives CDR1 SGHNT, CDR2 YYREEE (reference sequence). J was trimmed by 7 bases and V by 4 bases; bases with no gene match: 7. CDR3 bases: TGTGCCAGCAGCAACACTAGCGGGAGGGCCATCGGGGAGCTGTTTTTT. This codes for CASSNTSGRAIGELFF.

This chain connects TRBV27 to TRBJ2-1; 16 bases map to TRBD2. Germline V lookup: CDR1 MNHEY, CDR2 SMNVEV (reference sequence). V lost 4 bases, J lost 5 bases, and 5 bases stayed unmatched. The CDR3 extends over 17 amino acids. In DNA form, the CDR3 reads TGTGCCAGCAGTTCCGGGACTAGCGGGAGGGCGGACAATGAGCAGTTCTTC. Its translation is CASSSGTSGRADNEQFF.

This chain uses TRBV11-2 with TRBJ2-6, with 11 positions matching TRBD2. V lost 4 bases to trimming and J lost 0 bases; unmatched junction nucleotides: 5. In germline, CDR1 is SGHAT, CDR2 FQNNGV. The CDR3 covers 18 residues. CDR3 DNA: TGTGCCAGCAGCTCGAGACTAGCGGGATACTCTGGGGCCAACGTCCTGACTTTC. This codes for CASSSRLAGYSGANVLTF.

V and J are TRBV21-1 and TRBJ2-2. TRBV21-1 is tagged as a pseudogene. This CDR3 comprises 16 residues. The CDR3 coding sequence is TGTGCCAGCAGACCGGGGGCGGAGGGGAACACCGGGGAGCTGTTTTTT. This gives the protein CASRPGAEGNTGELFF.

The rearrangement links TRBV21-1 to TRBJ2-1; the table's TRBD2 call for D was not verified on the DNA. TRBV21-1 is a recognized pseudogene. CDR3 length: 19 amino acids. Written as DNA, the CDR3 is TGTGCCAGCCGAACGGGACTAGCGGGACCTCAGGGCTCCTACAATGAGCAGTTCTTC. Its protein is CASRTGLAGPQGSYNEQFF.

CDR3 in DNA: TGCGCCACCCAGCGGGATATAGGGCATTCACCCCTCCACTTT. It yields the protein CATQRDIGHSPLHF. The rearrangement uses TRBV4-3 and TRBJ1-6; D is unclear. The CDR3 is 14 amino acids. CDR1 is LGHNA, CDR2 YSLEER, per germline. Between the trimmed V and J ends, which lost 10 bases and 8 bases, there was a span of 18 bases.

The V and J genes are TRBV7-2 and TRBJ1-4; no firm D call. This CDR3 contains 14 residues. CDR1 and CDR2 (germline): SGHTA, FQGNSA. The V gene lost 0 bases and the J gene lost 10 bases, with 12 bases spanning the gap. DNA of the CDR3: TGTGCCAGCAGCTTAGCACCGGAAGTGGGAAAACTGTTTTTT. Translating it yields CASSLAPEVGKLFF.

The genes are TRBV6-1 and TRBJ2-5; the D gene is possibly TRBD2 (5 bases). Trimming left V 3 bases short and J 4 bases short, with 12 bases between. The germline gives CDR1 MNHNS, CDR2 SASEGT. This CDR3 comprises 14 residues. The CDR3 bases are TGTGCCAGCAGTGACTCTACTGGACTAGAGACCCAGTACTTC. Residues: CASSDSTGLETQYF.

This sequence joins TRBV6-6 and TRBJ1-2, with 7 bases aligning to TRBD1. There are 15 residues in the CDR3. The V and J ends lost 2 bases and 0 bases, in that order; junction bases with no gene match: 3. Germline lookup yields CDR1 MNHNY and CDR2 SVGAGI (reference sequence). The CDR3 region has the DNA TGTGCCAGCAGTTACGGGGGGACAGCTAACTATGGCTACACCTTC. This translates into CASSYGGTANYGYTF.

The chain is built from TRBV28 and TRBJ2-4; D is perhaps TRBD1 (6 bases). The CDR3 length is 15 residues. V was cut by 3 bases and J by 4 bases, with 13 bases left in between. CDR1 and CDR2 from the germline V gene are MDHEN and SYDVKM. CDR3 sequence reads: CASSFWQGTKNIQYF. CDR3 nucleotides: TGTGCCAGCAGTTTTTGGCAGGGGACAAAAAACATTCAGTACTTC.

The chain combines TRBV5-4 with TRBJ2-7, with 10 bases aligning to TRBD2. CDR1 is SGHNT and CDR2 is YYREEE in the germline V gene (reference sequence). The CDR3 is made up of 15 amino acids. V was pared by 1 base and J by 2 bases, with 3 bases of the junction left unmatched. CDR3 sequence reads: CASSLLTSGPYEQYF. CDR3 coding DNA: TGTGCCAGCAGCTTGCTGACTAGCGGGCCCTACGAGCAGTACTTC.

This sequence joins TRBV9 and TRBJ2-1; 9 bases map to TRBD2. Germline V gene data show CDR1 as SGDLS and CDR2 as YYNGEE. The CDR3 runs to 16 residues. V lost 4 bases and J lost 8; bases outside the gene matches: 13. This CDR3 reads CASSPFGSGSTDEQFF. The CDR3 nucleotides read TGTGCCAGCAGCCCGTTCGGTAGCGGGAGTACGGATGAGCAGTTCTTC.

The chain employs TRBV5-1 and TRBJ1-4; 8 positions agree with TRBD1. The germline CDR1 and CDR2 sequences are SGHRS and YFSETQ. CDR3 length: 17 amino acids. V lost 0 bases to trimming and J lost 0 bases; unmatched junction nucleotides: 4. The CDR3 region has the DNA TGCGCCAGCAGCTTGGGGACAGGGAGGGCAACTAATGAAAAACTGTTTTTT. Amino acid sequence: CASSLGTGRATNEKLFF. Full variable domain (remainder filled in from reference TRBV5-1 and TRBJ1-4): KAGVTQTPRYLIKTRGQQVTLSCSPISGHRSVSWYQQTPGQGLQFLFEYFSETQRNKGNFPGRFSGRQFSNSRSEMNVSTLELGDSALYLCASSLGTGRATNEKLFFGSGTQLSVL.

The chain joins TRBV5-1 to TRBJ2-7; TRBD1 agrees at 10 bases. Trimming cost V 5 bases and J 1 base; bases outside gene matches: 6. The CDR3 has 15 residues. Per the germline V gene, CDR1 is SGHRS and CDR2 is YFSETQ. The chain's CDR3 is CASRGTGEDSYEQYF. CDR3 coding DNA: TGCGCCAGCAGAGGGACAGGGGAGGATTCCTACGAGCAGTACTTC.

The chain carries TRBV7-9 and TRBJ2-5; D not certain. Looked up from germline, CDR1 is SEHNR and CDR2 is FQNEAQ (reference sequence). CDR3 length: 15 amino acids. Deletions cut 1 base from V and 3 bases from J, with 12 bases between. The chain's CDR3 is CASSLVLCGKETQYF. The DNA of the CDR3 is TGTGCCAGCAGCTTAGTTCTTTGCGGAAAAGAGACCCAGTACTTC. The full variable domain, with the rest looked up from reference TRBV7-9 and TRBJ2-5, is DTGVSQNPRHKITKRGQNVTFRCDPISEHNRLYWYRQTLGQGPEFLTYFQNEAQLEKSRLLSDRFSAERPKGSFSTLEIQRTEQGDSAMYLCASSLVLCGKETQYFGPGTRLLVL.

CDR3 loop: CASSFTSGNTEAFF. DNA of the CDR3: TGTGCCAGCAGTTTTACTAGCGGTAACACTGAAGCTTTCTTT. V and J are TRBV28 and TRBJ1-1; D is uncertain. Germline V gives CDR1 MDHEN, CDR2 SYDVKM. Between the trimmed V and J ends, which lost 3 bases and 2 bases, there was a span of 10 bases. CDR3 length: 14 amino acids.

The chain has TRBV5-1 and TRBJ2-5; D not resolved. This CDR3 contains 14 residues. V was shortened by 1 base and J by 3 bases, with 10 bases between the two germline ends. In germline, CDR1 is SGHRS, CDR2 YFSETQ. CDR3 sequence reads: CASSLQGREETQYF. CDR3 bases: TGCGCCAGCAGCTTGCAAGGCAGAGAAGAGACCCAGTACTTC.

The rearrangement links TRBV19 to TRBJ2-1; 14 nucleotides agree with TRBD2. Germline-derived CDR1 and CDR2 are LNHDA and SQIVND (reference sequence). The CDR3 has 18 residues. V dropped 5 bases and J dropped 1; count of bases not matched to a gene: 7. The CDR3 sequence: CASSWGLAGVGSYNEQFF. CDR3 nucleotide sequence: TGTGCCAGTAGTTGGGGACTAGCGGGAGTGGGGTCCTACAATGAGCAGTTCTTC. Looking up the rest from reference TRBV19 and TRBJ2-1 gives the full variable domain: DGGITQSPKYLFRKEGQNVTLSCEQNLNHDAMYWYRQDPGQGLRLIYYSQIVNDFQKGDIAEGYSVSREKKESFPLTVTSAQKNPTAFYLCASSWGLAGVGSYNEQFFGPGTRLTVL.

CDR3: CASSPPPGLAVYNEQFF. DNA for the CDR3: TGTGCCAGCAGCCCCCCCCCGGGACTAGCGGTATACAATGAGCAGTTCTTC. The chain combines TRBV9 with TRBJ2-1; TRBD2 aligns across 11 bases. V dropped 4 bases and J dropped 4; count of bases not matched to a gene: 10. CDR3 length equals 17 residues. Germline lookup yields CDR1 SGDLS and CDR2 YYNGEE.

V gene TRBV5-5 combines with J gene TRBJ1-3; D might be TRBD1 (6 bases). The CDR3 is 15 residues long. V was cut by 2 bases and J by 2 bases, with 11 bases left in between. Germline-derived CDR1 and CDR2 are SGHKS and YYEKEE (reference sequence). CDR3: CASSLTGSTGNTIYF. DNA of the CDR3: TGTGCCAGCAGCTTAACAGGGTCTACTGGAAACACCATATATTTT.

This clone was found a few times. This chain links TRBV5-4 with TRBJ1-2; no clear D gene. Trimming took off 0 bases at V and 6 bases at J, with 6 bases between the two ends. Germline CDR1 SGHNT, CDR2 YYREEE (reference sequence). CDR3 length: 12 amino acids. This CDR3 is CASSLGIHGYTF. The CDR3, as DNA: TGTGCCAGCAGCTTGGGAATCCATGGCTACACCTTC.

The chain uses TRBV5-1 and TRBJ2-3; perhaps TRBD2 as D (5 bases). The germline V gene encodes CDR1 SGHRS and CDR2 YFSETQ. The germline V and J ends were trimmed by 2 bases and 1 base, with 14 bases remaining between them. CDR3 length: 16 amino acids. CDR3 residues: CASSFSFAGRTDTQYF. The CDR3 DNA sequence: TGCGCCAGCAGCTTCAGTTTCGCGGGCCGCACAGATACGCAGTATTTT.

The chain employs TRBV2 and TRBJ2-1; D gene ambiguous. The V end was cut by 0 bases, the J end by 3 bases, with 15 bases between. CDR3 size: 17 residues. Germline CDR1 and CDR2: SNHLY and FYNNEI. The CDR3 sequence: CASSEASRPASYNEQFF. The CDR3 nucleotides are TGTGCCAGCAGTGAAGCGTCTAGGCCCGCTAGCTACAATGAGCAGTTCTTC.

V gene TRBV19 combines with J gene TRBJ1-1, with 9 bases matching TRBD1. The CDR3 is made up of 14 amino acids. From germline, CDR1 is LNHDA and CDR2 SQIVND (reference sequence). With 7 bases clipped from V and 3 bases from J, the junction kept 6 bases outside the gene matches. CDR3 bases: TGTGCCAGTACCCCACAGGGGGCGGACACTGAAGCTTTCTTT. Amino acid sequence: CASTPQGADTEAFF.